This TCR beta chain was identified during a study of regulatory T cells in long-lasting Graves disease. The CDR3 length is 15 residues. V was trimmed by 6 bases and J by 4 bases, leaving 15 bases between them. Germline V gene lookup returns CDR1 MNHNS and CDR2 SASEGT. Both iRepertoire HTBI primers and Arm-PCR of CDR3 regions were used to build the TCR beta libraries. Via MiXCR, TCRdb re-called the multiplex PCR reads, giving one row per CDR3 protein. The repertoire includes 400,000 or so distinct CDR3 sequences, 20% to 30% of them detected once, and about a quarter sits in the top ten. Time point: persistent/refractory GD, antithyroid drugs over 5 years with positive TRAb. PBMC-derived RNA was used for the TCR library. Guidelines of the American Thyroid Association were used to diagnose Graves' disease.

This clonotype was sampled from a female donor with Graves disease. Sequenced material: peripheral blood mononuclear cells (PBMCs), taken when the disease was refractory, from a patient treated with antithyroid drugs. The chain is built from TRBV6-1 and TRBJ2-2; D perhaps matches TRBD1 (7 bases). CDR3 residues: CASRPRQGLTGELFF. The CDR3, as DNA: TGTGCCAGCAGACCCCGACAGGGACTCACCGGGGAGCTGTTTTTT.